The 5 T cell receptor beta chains reported below all come from one sample, sequenced in a study of blood T cell repertoires in COVID-19. Clones were read by immunoSEQ multiplex PCR, and TCRdb kept only the in-frame ones, dropping some. Among 150,000 to 200,000 clones listed, 65% to 85% were seen once. Sequences were obtained from PBMCs or T cells enriched from blood (not recorded which). All receptors derive from a man in his forties who had recovered from COVID-19.

This sequence joins TRBV12-3 or TRBV12-4 and TRBJ1-1; a possible D gene is TRBD1 (6 bases). With 6 bases removed from V and 12 bases from J, the gap between germline ends came to 11 bases. This CDR3 has 10 amino acids. CDR3 DNA sequence: TGTGCCAGCAGGTCAACAGGGACTTTCTTT. It translates to CASRSTGTFF.

The chain uses TRBV6-2 or TRBV6-3 and TRBJ1-2, with a possible D match to TRBD1 (6 bases). V lost 4 bases to trimming and J lost 4 bases, with 13 bases between them. Germline CDR1 and CDR2: MNHEY and SVGEGT. CDR3 length: 14 residues. In nucleotides, the CDR3 is TGTGCCAGCAGTTTGGCGGGGGCTGTCTATGGCTACACCTTC. Amino acid sequence: CASSLAGAVYGYTF.

The V and J genes are TRBV2 and TRBJ2-3; no clear D. Trimming shortened V by 7 bases and J by 2 bases, and 10 bases separated the two germline ends. Germline V gives CDR1 SNHLY, CDR2 FYNNEI. CDR3 length equals 13 residues. The CDR3 sequence is CASMSGSTDTQYF. The CDR3 nucleotides read TGTGCCAGCATGTCGGGTTCCACAGATACGCAGTATTTT.

This clone is a singleton in its sample. The chain joins TRBV3-1 (or the pseudogene TRBV3-2) to TRBJ2-3; a weak D match, TRBD2 (6 bases). V was clipped by 6 bases and J by 5 bases, with 9 bases between them. The length of the CDR3 is 12 residues. Germline CDR1 is LGHDT and CDR2 is YNNKEL (reference sequence). The CDR3 here is CASSRDLDTQYF. DNA for the CDR3: TGTGCCAGCAGTAGGGACTTAGATACGCAGTATTTT.

The CDR3 bases are TGTGCCAGCAGCTTAGGGAGGGACACAGATACGCAGTATTTT. This codes for CASSLGRDTDTQYF. J is TRBJ2-3 and V is TRBV11-2; D possibly corresponds to TRBD2 (6 bases). V was trimmed by 1 base and J by 2 bases, leaving 7 bases between them. Germline V CDR1 and CDR2: SGHAT, FQNNGV. The CDR3 loop spans 14 amino acids. The entire variable domain, with the rest obtained from reference TRBV11-2 and TRBJ2-3, is as follows: EAGVAQSPRYKIIEKRQSVAFWCNPISGHATLYWYQQILGQGPKLLIQFQNNGVVDDSQLPKDRFSAERLKGVDSTLKIQPAKLEDSAVYLCASSLGRDTDTQYFGPGTRLTVL.